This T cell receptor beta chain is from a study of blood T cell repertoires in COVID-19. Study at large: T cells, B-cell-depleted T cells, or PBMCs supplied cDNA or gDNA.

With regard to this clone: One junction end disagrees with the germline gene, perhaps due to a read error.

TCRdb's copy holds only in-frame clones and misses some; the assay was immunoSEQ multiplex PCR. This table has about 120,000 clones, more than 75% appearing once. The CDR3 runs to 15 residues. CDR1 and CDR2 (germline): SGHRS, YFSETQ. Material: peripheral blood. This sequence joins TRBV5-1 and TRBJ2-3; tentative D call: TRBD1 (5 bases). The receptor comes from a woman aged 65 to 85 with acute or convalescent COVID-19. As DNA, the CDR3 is TGCGCCAGCAACTTGGTTGGGGCTAGCACAGATACGCAGTATTTT. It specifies CASNLVGASTDTQYF.